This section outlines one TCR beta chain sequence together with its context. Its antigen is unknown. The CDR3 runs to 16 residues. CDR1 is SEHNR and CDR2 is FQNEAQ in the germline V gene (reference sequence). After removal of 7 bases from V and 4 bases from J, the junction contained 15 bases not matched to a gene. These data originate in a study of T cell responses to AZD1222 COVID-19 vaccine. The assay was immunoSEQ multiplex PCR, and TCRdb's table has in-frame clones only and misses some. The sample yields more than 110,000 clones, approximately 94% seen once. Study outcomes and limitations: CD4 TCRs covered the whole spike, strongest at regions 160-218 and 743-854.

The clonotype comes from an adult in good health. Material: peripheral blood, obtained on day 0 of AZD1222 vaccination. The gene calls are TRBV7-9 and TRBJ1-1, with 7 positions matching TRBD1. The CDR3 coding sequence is TGTGCCAGCAACCGCAGGGGAGGGGGCTTGGGCACTGAAGCTTTCTTT. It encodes CASNRRGGGLGTEAFF. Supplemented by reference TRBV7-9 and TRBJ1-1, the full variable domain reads DTGVSQNPRHKITKRGQNVTFRCDPISEHNRLYWYRQTLGQGPEFLTYFQNEAQLEKSRLLSDRFSAERPKGSFSTLEIQRTEQGDSAMYLCASNRRGGGLGTEAFFGQGTRLTVV.